This passage covers 20 T cell receptor beta chains from one sample sequenced in a study of quantifying T cell responses using KT2 cells. Study at large: Reverse transcription used primers in the TCR alpha and beta constant regions.

A single-stranded UMI oligo with SP2 sequence was ligated to cDNA 3' ends. An equimolar mix of RC1.1 and RC1.2 primed the beta chain across TRBC1 and TRBC2. Using its own MiXCR run on the UMI-ligation and nested PCR reads, TCRdb lists one record per CDR3 protein. The top ten hold roughly a tenth of the sample, which has around 50,000 distinct CDR3 sequences, around 10% seen once. Sequenced: PBMCs spiked with cells of the T cell clone KT2. The source is a human donor.

This clonotype appeared a few times. This chain links TRBV12-3 or TRBV12-4 with TRBJ2-3; 7 bases match TRBD2. With V trimmed by 6 bases and J by 1 base, 4 bases remained unmatched. The length of the CDR3 is 14 residues. The CDR3 DNA reads TGTGCCAGCAGGTCGGGAGGACGCACAGATACGCAGTATTTT. Translating it yields CASRSGGRTDTQYF.

The table lists this clonotype with a few counts. The chain employs TRBV20-1 and TRBJ1-1, with D possibly being TRBD1 (6 bases). Germline V lookup: CDR1 DFQATT, CDR2 SNEGSKA (reference sequence). Trimming removed 5 bases at V and 2 bases at J, with 15 bases between. The length of the CDR3 is 14 residues. The CDR3 sequence is CSAADRRGNTEAFF. CDR3 nucleotide sequence: TGCAGTGCTGCCGATCGCAGGGGAAACACTGAAGCTTTCTTT.

This clonotype has only a few counts. The CDR3 nucleotides read TGCAGCGTTGATTCAGGGGTGAGTGAGCAGTTCTTC. Translated, it gives CSVDSGVSEQFF. The chain uses TRBV29-1 and TRBJ2-1, with D tentatively TRBD1 (6 bases). The CDR3 spans 12 residues. V lost 3 bases, J lost 9 bases, and 12 bases lay in between. Germline V gene data show CDR1 as SQVTM and CDR2 as ANQGSEA.

Ten or more counts support this clonotype. The gene calls are TRBV20-1 and TRBJ2-5; 7 bases match TRBD2. Trimming at V came to 1 base and at J to 9 bases, leaving 11 bases not matched to a gene. There are 14 residues in the CDR3. Germline CDR1 reads DFQATT; CDR2 reads SNEGSKA (reference sequence). The CDR3 DNA is TGCAGTGCTAGAGGGATTGTAGCGGGTTTGGCCCAGTACTTC. Translating it yields CSARGIVAGLAQYF.

This clonotype has only a few counts. J is TRBJ1-2 and V is TRBV6-2 or TRBV6-3; the D gene is possibly TRBD1 (5 bases). V dropped 2 bases and J dropped 4 bases, with 14 bases sitting between them. The germline V gene has CDR1 MNHEY and CDR2 SVGEGT. The CDR3 has 15 amino acids. The CDR3 DNA reads TGTGCCAGCAGTTACGACATAGGGGATTTCTATGGCTACACCTTC. Translation: CASSYDIGDFYGYTF.

This clonotype occurred a few times. This chain links TRBV3-1 with TRBJ2-5; D is ambiguous. CDR1 is LGHDT and CDR2 is YNNKEL in the germline V gene (reference sequence). This CDR3 has 11 residues. V dropped 5 bases and J dropped 3 bases, with 4 bases sitting between them. CDR3 DNA: TGTGCCAGCAGCAACAAAGAGACCCAGTACTTC. Its protein is CASSNKETQYF.

In its sample, this clonotype was seen a few times. The rearrangement joins TRBV3-1 to TRBJ1-2; D call uncertain. The length of the CDR3 is 14 residues. CDR1 is LGHDT, CDR2 YNNKEL, per germline (reference sequence). Deletions cut 1 base from V and 1 base from J, with 7 bases between. Here the CDR3 DNA reads TGTGCCAGCAGCCAAGGGCGGAATAACTATGGCTACACCTTC. This translates into CASSQGRNNYGYTF.

V is TRBV29-1 and J is TRBJ2-5; D uncertain. Trimming cost V 0 bases and J 6 bases, with 11 bases left between them. This CDR3 contains 13 residues. CDR1 and CDR2 (germline): SQVTM, ANQGSEA. The CDR3 sequence: CSVEEALGQTQYF. The CDR3 nucleotides are TGCAGCGTTGAAGAGGCACTGGGCCAGACCCAGTACTTC.

The V gene is TRBV24-1, the J gene TRBJ2-7; D remains unclear. V lost 5 bases to trimming and J lost 1 base, with 5 bases between them. The CDR3 extends over 12 amino acids. Germline V CDR1 and CDR2: KGHDR, SFDVKD. CDR3 amino acids: CATSAGSYEQYF. CDR3 nucleotide sequence: TGTGCCACCAGTGCCGGGTCCTACGAGCAGTACTTC.

This clonotype was counted only a few times. The chain combines TRBV7-3 with TRBJ1-1; tentatively, D is TRBD1 (5 bases). Germline CDR1 SGHTA, CDR2 FQGTGA. Trimming removed 3 bases from V and 8 bases from J, with 10 bases in between. This CDR3 has 12 amino acids. Written as DNA, the CDR3 is TGTGCCAGCAGCTTCGGGGGGGGGGAAGCTTTCTTT. Encoded protein: CASSFGGGEAFF.

The V and J genes are TRBV21-1 and TRBJ2-7; the listed D gene, TRBD1, was not tested against the DNA. TRBV21-1 has pseudogene status. The CDR3 covers 13 residues. CDR3 in DNA: TGTGCCAGCAGCTACGACAGGGCGAGGGAGCAGTACTTC. Its translation is CASSYDRAREQYF.

There are a few counts of this clonotype. This sequence joins TRBV5-4 and TRBJ2-3; D call uncertain. The CDR3 extends over 16 amino acids. V lost 1 base, J lost 0 bases, and 12 bases lay in between. Looked up from germline, CDR1 is SGHNT and CDR2 is YYREEE (reference sequence). The CDR3 DNA reads as TGTGCCAGCAGCTTGAACGGTAGATCTAGCACAGATACGCAGTATTTT. This translates into CASSLNGRSSTDTQYF.

The chain combines TRBV25-1 with TRBJ2-3; D may correspond to TRBD1 or TRBD2 (5 bases each). Per the germline V gene, CDR1 is MGHDK and CDR2 is SYGVNS. The CDR3 contains 18 residues. Trimming shortened V by 2 bases and J by 2 bases, and 20 bases separated the two germline ends. Written as DNA, the CDR3 is TGTGCCAGCAGTGAAGGGGCTTGGGGCGCCGGGGACACAGATACGCAGTATTTT. It translates to CASSEGAWGAGDTDTQYF.

This clonotype was counted at least ten times. V and J are TRBV29-1 and TRBJ1-1, with 8 bases identical to TRBD1. CDR3 length: 13 amino acids. Looked up from germline, CDR1 is SQVTM and CDR2 is ANQGSEA. V gave up 7 bases and J gave up 4 bases; unmatched junction bases: 8. The CDR3 DNA reads as TGCAGCGGAGACAGGGGAGGTTTCACTGAAGCTTTCTTT. This sequence encodes CSGDRGGFTEAFF.

This clonotype was seen ten or more times. This chain connects TRBV6-2 or TRBV6-3 to TRBJ1-5, with D uncertain. Trimming shortened V by 7 bases and J by 0 bases, and 13 bases separated the two germline ends. Germline CDR1 MNHEY, CDR2 SVGEGT. The CDR3 length is 15 residues. Here the CDR3 reads CASTKPADSNQPQHF. The CDR3 bases are TGTGCCAGCACCAAACCTGCGGATAGCAATCAGCCCCAGCATTTT.

This chain uses TRBV5-6 with TRBJ2-2; D tentatively reads TRBD1 or TRBD2 (5 bases each). The CDR3 runs 15 residues. Deletions cut 0 bases from V and 3 bases from J, with 9 bases between. In germline, CDR1 is SGHDT, CDR2 YYEEEE. This chain's CDR3 is CASSLVQGDTGELFF. The CDR3 coding sequence is TGTGCCAGCAGCTTGGTGCAGGGAGACACCGGGGAGCTGTTTTTT.

This clonotype was seen many times. The chain carries TRBV20-1 and TRBJ1-1, with 8 positions matching TRBD1. Germline-derived CDR1 and CDR2 are DFQATT and SNEGSKA (reference sequence). This CDR3 spans 14 amino acids. J lost 6 bases, V lost 1 base, and 7 bases had no gene match. The CDR3 region is CSARGGGTGAEAFF. DNA for the CDR3: TGCAGTGCTAGAGGGGGCGGGACAGGCGCTGAAGCTTTCTTT.

The V call is TRBV30, the J call TRBJ1-5, with unresolved D. Trimming shortened V by 0 bases and J by 7 bases, and 13 bases separated the two germline ends. The CDR3 length is 14 residues. Germline V gene sequence: CDR1 GTSNPN, CDR2 SVGIG (reference sequence). The CDR3 protein is CAWSVRWGWQPQHF. In nucleotides, the CDR3 is TGTGCCTGGAGTGTACGATGGGGTTGGCAGCCCCAGCATTTT.

This clonotype was counted ten times or more. The chain couples TRBV28 to TRBJ2-7; D not resolved. CDR1 is MDHEN, CDR2 SYDVKM, per germline. The CDR3 contains 14 residues. V lost 1 base and J 6 bases, leaving 13 bases between the germline ends. The CDR3: CASSLLGIVFEQYF. Written as DNA, the CDR3 is TGTGCCAGCAGTTTATTAGGCATCGTTTTCGAGCAGTACTTC.

In this sample, this clonotype turned up a few times. The chain employs TRBV5-1 and TRBJ2-3; D may be TRBD1 or TRBD2 (5 bases each). This CDR3 region has 16 residues. CDR1 SGHRS and CDR2 YFSETQ come from the germline V gene. The V and J ends lost 0 bases and 2 bases respectively, with 13 bases between them. The CDR3 DNA reads as TGCGCCAGCAGCTTGGCGGGGCGTCAGAACACAGATACGCAGTATTTT. It encodes CASSLAGRQNTDTQYF.